This T cell receptor (beta chain) was identified in a study of shared clonotypes between healthy human individuals. Sequencing was performed with immunoSEQ multiplex PCR; in TCRdb, only in-frame clones are kept and a portion is missing. This sample yields a few hundred thousand clones, of which about 74% are seen a single time; 10% belongs to the top ten. The study drew its donors from healthy HIV-negative adults without recent acute infections or vaccinations. This CDR3 has 13 amino acids. V dropped 2 bases and J dropped 7 bases, with 8 bases sitting between them. The germline V gene has CDR1 MNHEY and CDR2 SVGAGI.

Sequenced input: memory CD4+ T cells sorted from blood. Subset denoted: CD45RA-negative fraction. The source of this sequence is a man aged 30 to 45 in good health. This chain joins TRBV6-5 and TRBJ2-2; D uncertain. CDR3 coding DNA: TGTGCCAGCAGTTACCAAGGCCTCGGGGAGCTGTTTTTT. This codes for CASSYQGLGELFF.